The T cell receptor beta chain under discussion was sequenced for a study of cytomegalovirus exposure and HLA in healthy donors. PCR used 60 Vbeta primers and 13 Jbeta primers. TCRdb keeps only in-frame clones here, not all; method: immunoSEQ multiplex PCR. The data hold 150,000 to 250,000 clones, with 65% to 90% observed a single time. Only a few counts were recorded for this clone. No antigen is known for it. CDR3 length: 15 amino acids. V dropped 6 bases and J dropped 4; count of bases not matched to a gene: 8. The V gene's germline CDR1 is MNHNS and CDR2 SASEGT. General study findings and limits: Among the most significant clusters, several appeared linked to common viral pathogens in a later analysis. Cytomegalovirus status, reportedly, was diagnosed with high specificity and sensitivity by the classifier. Later work showed greater clonal expansion in HLA-associated TCR beta chains than in equally common others.

The clonotype comes from a woman in her 50s in good health and CMV-seronegative. The chain couples TRBV6-1 to TRBJ2-7; TRBD1 matches at 11 bases. Sample: PBMCs. The DNA for the CDR3 is TGTGCCAGCAGGGGGACAGGGGGAGAGGGTTACGAGCAGTACTTC. This gives the protein CASRGTGGEGYEQYF.